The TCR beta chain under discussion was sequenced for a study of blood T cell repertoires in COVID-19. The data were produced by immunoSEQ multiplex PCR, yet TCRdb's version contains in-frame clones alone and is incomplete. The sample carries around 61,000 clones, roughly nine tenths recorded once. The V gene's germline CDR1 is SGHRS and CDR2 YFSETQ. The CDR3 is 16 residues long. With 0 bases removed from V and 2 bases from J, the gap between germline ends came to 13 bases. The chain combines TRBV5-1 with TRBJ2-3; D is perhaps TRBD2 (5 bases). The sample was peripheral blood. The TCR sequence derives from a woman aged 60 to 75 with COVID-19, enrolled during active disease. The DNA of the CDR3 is TGCGCCAGCAGCTTGGGGCTGGAGCGGTACACAGATACGCAGTATTTT. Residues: CASSLGLERYTDTQYF.